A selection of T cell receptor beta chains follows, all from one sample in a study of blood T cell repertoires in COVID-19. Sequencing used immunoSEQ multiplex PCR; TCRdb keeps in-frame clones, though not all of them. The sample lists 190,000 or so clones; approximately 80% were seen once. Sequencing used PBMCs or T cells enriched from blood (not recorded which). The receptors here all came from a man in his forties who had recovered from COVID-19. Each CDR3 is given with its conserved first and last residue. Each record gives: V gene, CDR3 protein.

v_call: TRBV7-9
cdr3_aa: CASSLAGLLLHGELFF

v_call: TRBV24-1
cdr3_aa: CATSGSGGANEQFF

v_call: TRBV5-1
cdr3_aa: CASSSDQGSGNTIYF

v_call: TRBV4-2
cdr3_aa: CASSQDSSGAGGSYEQYF

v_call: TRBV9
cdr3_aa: CASSPVGRTSYNEQFF

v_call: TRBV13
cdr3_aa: CASSLGGYEQYF

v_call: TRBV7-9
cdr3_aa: CASSLEAGVPYEQYF

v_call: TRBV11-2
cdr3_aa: CASSTGMNTEAFF

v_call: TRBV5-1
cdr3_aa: CASRPDRGPSTGELFF

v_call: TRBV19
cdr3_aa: CASSVGIHLGGIQYF

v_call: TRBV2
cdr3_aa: CASSEGREEQPQHF

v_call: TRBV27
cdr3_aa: CASSGTSNTGELFF

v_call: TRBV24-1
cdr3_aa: CATSDLGRNEQFF

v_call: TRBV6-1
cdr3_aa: CASSEARDRTRANEKLFF

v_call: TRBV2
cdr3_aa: CASRKTSGTYEQYF

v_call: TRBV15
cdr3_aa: CATRLSGGNTEAFF

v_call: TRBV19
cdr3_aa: CASSPQDRGHTEAFF

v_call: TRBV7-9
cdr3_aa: CASSSRGNEQFF